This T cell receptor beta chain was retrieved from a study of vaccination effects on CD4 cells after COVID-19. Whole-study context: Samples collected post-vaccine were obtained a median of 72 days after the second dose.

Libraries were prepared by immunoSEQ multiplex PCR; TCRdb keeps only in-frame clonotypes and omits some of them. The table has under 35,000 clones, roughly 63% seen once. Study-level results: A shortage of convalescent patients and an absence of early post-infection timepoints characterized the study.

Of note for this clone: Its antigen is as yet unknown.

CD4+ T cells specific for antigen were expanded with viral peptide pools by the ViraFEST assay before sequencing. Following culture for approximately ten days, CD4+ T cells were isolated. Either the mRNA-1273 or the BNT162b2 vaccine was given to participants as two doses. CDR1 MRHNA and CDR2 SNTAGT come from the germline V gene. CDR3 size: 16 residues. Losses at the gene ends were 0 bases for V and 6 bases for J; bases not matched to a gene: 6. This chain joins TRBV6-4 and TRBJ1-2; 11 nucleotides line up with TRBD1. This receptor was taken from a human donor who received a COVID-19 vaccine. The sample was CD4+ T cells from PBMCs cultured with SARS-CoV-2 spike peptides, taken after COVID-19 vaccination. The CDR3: CASSDSGTGGYDGYTF. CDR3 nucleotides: TGTGCCAGCAGTGACTCGGGGACAGGGGGATACGATGGCTACACCTTC.